The 4 T cell receptor beta chains below come from one sample, sequenced in a study of T-cell reconstitution after alpha-beta-depleted transplantation in children. Unique molecular identifiers were used to barcode this TCRbeta library. TCRdb re-derived calls from the PCR reads in MiXCR, one entry per CDR3 protein. The sample has 100,000 or so distinct CDR3 sequences; approximately 8% are singletons. This material consisted of PBMCs, taken before TCRalphabeta/CD19-depleted stem cell transplant. These receptors all come from a boy younger than 10 with acute lymphoblastic leukemia, due to receive a stem cell transplant.

This rearrangement joins TRBV28 to TRBJ2-3; 8 bases are a match to TRBD2. The CDR3 is 17 amino acids. J gave up 4 bases and V 11 bases, and 20 bases lay outside the gene matches. Per the germline V gene, CDR1 is MDHEN and CDR2 is SYDVKM. The CDR3 DNA reads TGTGCCGGCTATAGCGGGGATCAGAAAATTAGATCAGATACGCAGTATTTT. The encoded protein is CAGYSGDQKIRSDTQYF.

The table lists this clonotype with many counts. The rearrangement uses TRBV29-1 and TRBJ2-7; tentative D call: TRBD2 (6 bases). The CDR3 covers 12 residues. The germline V and J ends were trimmed by 5 bases and 5 bases, with 13 bases remaining between them. Looked up from germline, CDR1 is SQVTM and CDR2 is ANQGSEA. The CDR3, as DNA: TGCAGCGTTAAGGAGGGTTCCCACGAGCAGTACTTC. The encoded protein is CSVKEGSHEQYF.

This clonotype was observed many times. The DNA of the CDR3 is TGTGCCAGCAGCGTAGACCGTCAGCTCTATGGCTACACCTTC. Its protein is CASSVDRQLYGYTF. The rearrangement uses TRBV9 and TRBJ1-2; D gene ambiguous. CDR1 is SGDLS and CDR2 is YYNGEE in the germline V gene. The length of the CDR3 is 14 residues. V was trimmed by 0 bases and J by 4 bases, leaving 10 bases between them.

This clonotype showed up just a few times. This rearrangement joins TRBV7-9 to TRBJ1-2; D is unclear. V lost 2 bases and J 3 bases, leaving 22 bases between the germline ends. Germline CDR1 is SEHNR and CDR2 is FQNEAQ (reference sequence). The CDR3 runs 18 residues. CDR3: CASSLIFGESSRDYGYTF. The CDR3 DNA reads as TGTGCCAGCAGCTTAATATTCGGGGAGAGTAGCCGGGACTATGGCTACACCTTC.